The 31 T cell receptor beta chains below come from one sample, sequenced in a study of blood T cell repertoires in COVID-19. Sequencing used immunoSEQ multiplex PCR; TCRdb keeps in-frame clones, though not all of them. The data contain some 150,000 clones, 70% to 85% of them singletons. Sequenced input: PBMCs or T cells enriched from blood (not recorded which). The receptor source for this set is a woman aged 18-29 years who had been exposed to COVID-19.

The CDR3 is CASSPAGLAGAGTDTQYF. CDR3 in DNA: TGTGCCAGCTCACCAGCCGGGCTAGCGGGAGCTGGGACAGATACGCAGTATTTT. V usage is TRBV18 and J usage is TRBJ2-3; TRBD2 matches 10 bases. V dropped 2 bases and J dropped 3; count of bases not matched to a gene: 11. This CDR3 spans 18 amino acids. CDR1 is KGHSH, CDR2 LQKENI, per germline.

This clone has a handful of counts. The CDR3 nucleotides read TGTGCCAGCAGCTTAACAGTGAACACTGAAGCTTTCTTT. This translates into CASSLTVNTEAFF. The chain joins TRBV7-6 to TRBJ1-1, with D unclear. The V gene's germline CDR1 is SGHVS and CDR2 FNYEAQ. V was trimmed by 2 bases and J by 0 bases, leaving 4 bases between them. This CDR3 comprises 13 residues.

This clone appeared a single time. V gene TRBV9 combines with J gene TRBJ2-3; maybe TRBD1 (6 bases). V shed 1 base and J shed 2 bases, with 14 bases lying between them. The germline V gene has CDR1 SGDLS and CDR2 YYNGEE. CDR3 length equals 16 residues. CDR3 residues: CASSVRGQIYTDTQYF. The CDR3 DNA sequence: TGTGCCAGCAGCGTAAGAGGACAGATATACACAGATACGCAGTATTTT.

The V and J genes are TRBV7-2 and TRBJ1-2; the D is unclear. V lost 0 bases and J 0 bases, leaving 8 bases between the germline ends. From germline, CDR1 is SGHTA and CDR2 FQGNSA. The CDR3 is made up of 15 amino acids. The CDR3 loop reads CASSLAGRTNYGYTF. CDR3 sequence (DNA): TGTGCCAGCAGCTTAGCTGGGAGGACTAACTATGGCTACACCTTC. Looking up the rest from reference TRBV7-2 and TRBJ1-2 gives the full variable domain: GAGVSQSPSNKVTEKGKDVELRCDPISGHTALYWYRQSLGQGLEFLIYFQGNSAPDKSGLPSDRFSAERTGGSVSTLTIQRTQQEDSAVYLCASSLAGRTNYGYTFGSGTRLTVV.

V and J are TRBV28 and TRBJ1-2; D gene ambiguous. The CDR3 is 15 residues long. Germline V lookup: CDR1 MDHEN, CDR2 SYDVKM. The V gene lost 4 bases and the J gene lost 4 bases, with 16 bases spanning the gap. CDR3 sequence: CASSYHRPAGYGYTF. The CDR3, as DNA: TGTGCCAGCAGTTATCACAGACCGGCGGGCTATGGCTACACCTTC.

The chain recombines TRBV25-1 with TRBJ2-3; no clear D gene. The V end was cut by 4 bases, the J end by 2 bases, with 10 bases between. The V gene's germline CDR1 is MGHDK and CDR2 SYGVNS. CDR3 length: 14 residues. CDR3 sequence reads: CASSVTESTDTQYF. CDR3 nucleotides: TGTGCCAGCAGTGTTACAGAATCCACAGATACGCAGTATTTT.

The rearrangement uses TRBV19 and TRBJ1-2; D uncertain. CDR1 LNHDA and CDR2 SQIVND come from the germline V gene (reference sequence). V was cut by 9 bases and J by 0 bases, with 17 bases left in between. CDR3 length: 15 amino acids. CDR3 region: CASKGGGGPNYGYTF. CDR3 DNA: TGTGCCAGCAAAGGAGGTGGCGGACCTAACTATGGCTACACCTTC. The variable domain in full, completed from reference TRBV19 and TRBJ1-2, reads DGGITQSPKYLFRKEGQNVTLSCEQNLNHDAMYWYRQDPGQGLRLIYYSQIVNDFQKGDIAEGYSVSREKKESFPLTVTSAQKNPTAFYLCASKGGGGPNYGYTFGSGTRLTVV.

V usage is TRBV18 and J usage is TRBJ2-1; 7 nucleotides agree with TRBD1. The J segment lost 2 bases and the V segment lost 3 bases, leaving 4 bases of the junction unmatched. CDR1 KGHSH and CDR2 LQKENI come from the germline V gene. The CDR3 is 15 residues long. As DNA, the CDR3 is TGTGCCAGCTCACCTGGACAGGTCACCTACAATGAGCAGTTCTTC. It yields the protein CASSPGQVTYNEQFF.

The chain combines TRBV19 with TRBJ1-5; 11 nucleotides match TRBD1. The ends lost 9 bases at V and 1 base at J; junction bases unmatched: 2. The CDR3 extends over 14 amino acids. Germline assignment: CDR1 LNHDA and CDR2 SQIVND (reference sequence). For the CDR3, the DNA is TGTGCCAGCGGACAGGGGGCGAGCAATCAGCCCCAGCATTTT. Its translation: CASGQGASNQPQHF.

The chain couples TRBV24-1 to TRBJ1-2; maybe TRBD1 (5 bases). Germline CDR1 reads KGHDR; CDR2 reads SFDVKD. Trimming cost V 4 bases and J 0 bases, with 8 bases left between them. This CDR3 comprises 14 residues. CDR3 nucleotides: TGTGCCACCAGTGACATGACAGCTAACTATGGCTACACCTTC. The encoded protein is CATSDMTANYGYTF.

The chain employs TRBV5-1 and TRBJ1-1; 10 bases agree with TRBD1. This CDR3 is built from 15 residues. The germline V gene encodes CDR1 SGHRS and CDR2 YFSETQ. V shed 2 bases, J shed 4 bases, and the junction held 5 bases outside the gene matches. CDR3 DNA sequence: TGCGCCAGCAGCTTAAGACAGGGGGCAGTCACTGAAGCTTTCTTT. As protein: CASSLRQGAVTEAFF. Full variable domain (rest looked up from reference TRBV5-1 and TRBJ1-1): KAGVTQTPRYLIKTRGQQVTLSCSPISGHRSVSWYQQTPGQGLQFLFEYFSETQRNKGNFPGRFSGRQFSNSRSEMNVSTLELGDSALYLCASSLRQGAVTEAFFGQGTRLTVV.

The CDR3 coding sequence is TGTGCCTGGAGCCCGACTAGCGGAAACTACGAGCAGTACTTC. Its translation: CAWSPTSGNYEQYF. The chain has TRBV30 and TRBJ2-7, with 9 nucleotides matching TRBD2. The V gene's germline CDR1 is GTSNPN and CDR2 SVGIG (reference sequence). Trimming took 3 bases from V and 3 from J; bases not matched to a gene: 6. The CDR3 runs to 14 residues.

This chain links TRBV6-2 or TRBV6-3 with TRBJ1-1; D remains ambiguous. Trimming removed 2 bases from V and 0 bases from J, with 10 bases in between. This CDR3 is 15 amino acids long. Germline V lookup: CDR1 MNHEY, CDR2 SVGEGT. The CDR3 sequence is CASSYKSVLNTEAFF. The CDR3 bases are TGTGCCAGCAGTTACAAATCGGTTCTGAACACTGAAGCTTTCTTT.

The CDR3 is CASSLGRTENTEAFF. CDR3 nucleotide sequence: TGTGCCAGCAGCTTAGGGCGGACAGAGAACACTGAAGCTTTCTTT. The V call is TRBV7-8, the J call TRBJ1-1; D perhaps matches TRBD1 (6 bases). The germline gives CDR1 SGHVS, CDR2 FQNEAQ. There are 15 residues in the CDR3. Trimming took off 1 base at V and 1 base at J, with 10 bases between the two ends.

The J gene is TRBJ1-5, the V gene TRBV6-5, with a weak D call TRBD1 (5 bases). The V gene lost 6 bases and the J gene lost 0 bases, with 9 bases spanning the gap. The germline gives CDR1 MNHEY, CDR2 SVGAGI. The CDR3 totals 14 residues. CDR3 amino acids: CASRDTGSNQPQHF. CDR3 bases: TGTGCCAGCAGGGACACAGGTAGCAATCAGCCCCAGCATTTT.

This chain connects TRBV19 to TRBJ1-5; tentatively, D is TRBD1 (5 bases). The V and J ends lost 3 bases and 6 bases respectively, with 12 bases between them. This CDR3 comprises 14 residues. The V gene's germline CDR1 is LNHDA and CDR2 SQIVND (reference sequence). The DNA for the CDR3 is TGTGCCAGTAGTATTGGTGGGGCTTCTCAGCCCCAGCATTTT. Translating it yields CASSIGGASQPQHF.

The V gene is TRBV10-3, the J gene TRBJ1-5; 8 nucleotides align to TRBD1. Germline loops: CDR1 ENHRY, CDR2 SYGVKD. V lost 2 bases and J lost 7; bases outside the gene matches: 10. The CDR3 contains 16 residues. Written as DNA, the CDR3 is TGTGCCATCAGTGAGACTCCAGGGGGCCGAGGACAGCCCCAGCATTTT. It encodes CAISETPGGRGQPQHF.

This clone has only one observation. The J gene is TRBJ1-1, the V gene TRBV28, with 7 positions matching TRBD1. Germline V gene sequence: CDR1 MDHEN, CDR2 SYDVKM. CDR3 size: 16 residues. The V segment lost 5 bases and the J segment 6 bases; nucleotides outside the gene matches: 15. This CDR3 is CASSPGLRGLYSEAFF. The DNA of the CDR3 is TGTGCCAGCAGTCCGGGGTTGAGGGGGCTGTATTCTGAAGCTTTCTTT. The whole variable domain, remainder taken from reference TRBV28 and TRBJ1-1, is DVKVTQSSRYLVKRTGEKVFLECVQDMDHENMFWYRQDPGLGLRLIYFSYDVKMKEKGDIPEGYSVSREKKERFSLILESASTNQTSMYLCASSPGLRGLYSEAFFGQGTRLTVV.

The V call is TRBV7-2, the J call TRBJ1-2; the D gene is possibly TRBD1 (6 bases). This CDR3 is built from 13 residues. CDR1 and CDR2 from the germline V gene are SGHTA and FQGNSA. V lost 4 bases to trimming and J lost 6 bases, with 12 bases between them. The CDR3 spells CASSSGEWDGYTF. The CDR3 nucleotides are TGTGCCAGCAGCTCAGGGGAGTGGGATGGCTACACCTTC.

The chain's CDR3 is CASSSQGNSSPLHF. The CDR3 DNA is TGTGCCAGCAGCTCACAGGGGAATAGTTCACCCCTCCACTTT. The gene calls are TRBV7-3 and TRBJ1-6; 7 nucleotides align to TRBD1. Germline-derived CDR1 and CDR2 are SGHTA and FQGTGA. Losses at the gene ends were 4 bases for V and 9 bases for J; bases not matched to a gene: 6. This CDR3 spans 14 amino acids.

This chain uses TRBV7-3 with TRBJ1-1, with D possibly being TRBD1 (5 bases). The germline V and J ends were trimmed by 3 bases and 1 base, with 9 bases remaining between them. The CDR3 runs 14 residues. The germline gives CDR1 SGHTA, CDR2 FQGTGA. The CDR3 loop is CASSFGQGNTEAFF. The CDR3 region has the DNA TGTGCCAGCAGCTTCGGGCAGGGGAACACTGAAGCTTTCTTT. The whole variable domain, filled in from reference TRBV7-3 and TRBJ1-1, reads GAGVSQTPSNKVTEKGKYVELRCDPISGHTALYWYRQSLGQGPEFLIYFQGTGAADDSGLPNDRFFAVRPEGSVSTLKIQRTERGDSAVYLCASSFGQGNTEAFFGQGTRLTVV.

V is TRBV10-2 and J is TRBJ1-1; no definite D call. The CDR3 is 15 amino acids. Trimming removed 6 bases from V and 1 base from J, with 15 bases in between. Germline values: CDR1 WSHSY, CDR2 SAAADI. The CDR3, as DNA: TGCGCCAGCAGGGACCGGGGAGGGCCGAACACTGAAGCTTTCTTT. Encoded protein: CASRDRGGPNTEAFF.

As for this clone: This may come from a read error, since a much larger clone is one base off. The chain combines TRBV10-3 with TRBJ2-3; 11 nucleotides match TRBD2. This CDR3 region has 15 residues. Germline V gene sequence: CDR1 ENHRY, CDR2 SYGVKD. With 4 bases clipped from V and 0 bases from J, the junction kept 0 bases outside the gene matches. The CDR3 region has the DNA TGTGCCATCAGTGGGACTAGCGGGAGCACAGATACGCAGTATTTT. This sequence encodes CAISGTSGSTDTQYF.

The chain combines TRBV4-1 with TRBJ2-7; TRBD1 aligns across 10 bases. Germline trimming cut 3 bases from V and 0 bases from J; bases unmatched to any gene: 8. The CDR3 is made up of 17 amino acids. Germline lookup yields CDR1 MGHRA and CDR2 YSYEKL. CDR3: CASSHLLGQGHSYEQYF. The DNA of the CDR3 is TGCGCCAGCAGCCACCTTCTGGGACAGGGGCACTCCTACGAGCAGTACTTC.

This chain's CDR3 is CASSGDRGKEKLFF. The CDR3 nucleotides are TGTGCCAGCAGCGGGGACAGGGGGAAGGAGAAACTGTTTTTT. The rearrangement uses TRBV2 and TRBJ1-4; 11 nucleotides match TRBD1. This CDR3 comprises 14 residues. In germline, CDR1 is SNHLY, CDR2 FYNNEI. The V gene end was trimmed by 6 bases and the J gene end by 11 bases; junction bases not matched to a gene: 8.

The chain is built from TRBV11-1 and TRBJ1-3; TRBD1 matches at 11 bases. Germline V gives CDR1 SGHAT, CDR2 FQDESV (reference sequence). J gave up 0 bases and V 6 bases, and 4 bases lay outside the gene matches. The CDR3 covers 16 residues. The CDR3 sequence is CASRRDRGISGNTIYF. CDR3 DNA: TGTGCCAGCAGGCGGGACAGGGGGATCTCTGGAAACACCATATATTTT. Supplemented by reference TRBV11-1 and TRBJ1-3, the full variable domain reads EAEVAQSPRYKITEKSQAVAFWCDPISGHATLYWYRQILGQGPELLVQFQDESVVDDSQLPKDRFSAERLKGVDSTLKIQPAELGDSAMYLCASRRDRGISGNTIYFGEGSWLTVV.

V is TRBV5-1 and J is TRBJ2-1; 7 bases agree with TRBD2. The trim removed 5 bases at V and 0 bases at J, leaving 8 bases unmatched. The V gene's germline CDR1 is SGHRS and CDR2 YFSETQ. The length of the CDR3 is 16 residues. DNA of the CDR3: TGCGCCAGCAGGCAAGCGGGGCGAAGCTCCTACAATGAGCAGTTCTTC. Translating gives CASRQAGRSSYNEQFF. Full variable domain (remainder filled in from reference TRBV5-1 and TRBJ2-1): KAGVTQTPRYLIKTRGQQVTLSCSPISGHRSVSWYQQTPGQGLQFLFEYFSETQRNKGNFPGRFSGRQFSNSRSEMNVSTLELGDSALYLCASRQAGRSSYNEQFFGPGTRLTVL.

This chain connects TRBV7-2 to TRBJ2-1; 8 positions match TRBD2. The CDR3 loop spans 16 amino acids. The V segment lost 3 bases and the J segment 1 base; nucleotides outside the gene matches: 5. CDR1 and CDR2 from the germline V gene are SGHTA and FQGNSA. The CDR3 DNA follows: TGTGCCAGCAGCTTGGCCGGGACTAGGTCCTACAATGAGCAGTTCTTC. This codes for CASSLAGTRSYNEQFF. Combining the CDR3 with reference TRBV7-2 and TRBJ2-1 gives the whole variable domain GAGVSQSPSNKVTEKGKDVELRCDPISGHTALYWYRQSLGQGLEFLIYFQGNSAPDKSGLPSDRFSAERTGGSVSTLTIQRTQQEDSAVYLCASSLAGTRSYNEQFFGPGTRLTVL.

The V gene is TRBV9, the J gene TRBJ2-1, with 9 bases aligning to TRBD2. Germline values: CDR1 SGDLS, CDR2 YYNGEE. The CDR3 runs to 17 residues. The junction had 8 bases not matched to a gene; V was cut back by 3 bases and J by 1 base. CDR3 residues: CASSEAPSGVSYNEQFF. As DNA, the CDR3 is TGTGCCAGCAGCGAGGCCCCTAGCGGGGTATCCTACAATGAGCAGTTCTTC.

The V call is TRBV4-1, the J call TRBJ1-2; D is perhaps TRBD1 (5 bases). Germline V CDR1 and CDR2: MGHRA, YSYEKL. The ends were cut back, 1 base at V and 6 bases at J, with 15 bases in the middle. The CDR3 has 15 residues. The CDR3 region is CASSQVSGAKDGYTF. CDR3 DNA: TGCGCCAGCAGCCAAGTTAGCGGGGCCAAAGATGGCTACACCTTC.

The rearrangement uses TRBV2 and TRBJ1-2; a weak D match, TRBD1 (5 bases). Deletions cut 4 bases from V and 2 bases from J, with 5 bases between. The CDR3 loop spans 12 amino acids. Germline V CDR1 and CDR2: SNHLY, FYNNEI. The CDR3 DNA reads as TGTGCCAGCAGTGGACAGAACTATGGCTACACCTTC. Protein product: CASSGQNYGYTF.